This T cell receptor (beta chain) was profiled in a study of T cell repertoires in cytomegalovirus infection. Study-wide findings and caveats: CMV carriers having the relevant HLA were flagged by cumulative public TCR beta family frequency. The response measured ex vivo was dominated by TCR beta clonotypes (HLA-C-restricted and CMV-specific).

The CDR3 runs to 14 residues. V lost 5 bases and J 0 bases, leaving 11 bases between the germline ends. CDR1 is MNHNS, CDR2 SASEGT, per germline. TCRdb re-called the reads through MiXCR, storing one row per CDR3 protein. The table lists 480,000 or so distinct CDR3 sequences, approximately 10% of them singletons. The table lists this clonotype with many counts. Its antigen remains unknown. The sample consisted of PBMCs. The rearrangement links TRBV6-1 to TRBJ2-7, with D possibly TRBD2 on 6 matching bases. The receptor comes from a human donor in good health (CMV status not recorded). Some clones in this sample may be carry-over from other donors' samples. CDR3 loop: CASSSLGGSYEQYF. CDR3 nucleotide sequence: TGTGCCAGCAGTTCCCTGGGGGGCTCCTACGAGCAGTACTTC.